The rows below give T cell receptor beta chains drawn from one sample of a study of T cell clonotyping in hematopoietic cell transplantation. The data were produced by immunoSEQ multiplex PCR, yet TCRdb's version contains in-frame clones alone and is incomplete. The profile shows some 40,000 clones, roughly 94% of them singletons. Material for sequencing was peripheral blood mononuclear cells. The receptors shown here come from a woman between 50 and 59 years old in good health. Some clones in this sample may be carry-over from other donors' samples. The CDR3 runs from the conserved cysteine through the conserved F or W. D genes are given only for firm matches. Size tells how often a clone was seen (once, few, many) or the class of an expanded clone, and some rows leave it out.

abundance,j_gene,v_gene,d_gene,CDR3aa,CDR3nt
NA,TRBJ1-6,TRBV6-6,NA,CASSQGTQRALHF,TGTGCCAGCAGCCAAGGAACCCAACGGGCCCTCCACTTT
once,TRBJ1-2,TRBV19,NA,CASSMWGRADYGYTF,TGTGCCAGTAGTATGTGGGGCAGGGCGGACTATGGCTACACCTTC
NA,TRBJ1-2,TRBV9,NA,CASSGRRENYGYTF,TGTGCCAGCAGCGGACGTAGAGAGAACTATGGCTACACCTTC
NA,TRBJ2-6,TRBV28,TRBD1,CASRMTRDRLPSGANVLTF,TGTGCCAGCAGGATGACCCGGGACAGGCTCCCCTCTGGGGCCAACGTCCTGACTTTC
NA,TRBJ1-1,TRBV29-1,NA,CSVDPRGYEAFF,TGCAGCGTTGACCCACGGGGGTATGAAGCTTTCTTT
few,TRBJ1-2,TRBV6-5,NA,CASRKEEGYTF,TGTGCCAGCAGAAAGGAGGAGGGCTACACCTTC
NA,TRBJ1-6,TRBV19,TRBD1,CASSGGQGGYNSPLHF,TGTGCCAGTAGTGGGGGACAGGGCGGGTATAATTCACCCCTCCACTTT
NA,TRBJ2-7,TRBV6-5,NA,CASSYSGRTYEQYF,TGTGCCAGCAGTTACAGCGGGCGGACCTACGAGCAGTACTTC
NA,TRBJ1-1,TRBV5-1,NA,CASSLLNTEAFF,TGCGCCAGCAGCTTGTTGAACACTGAAGCTTTCTTT
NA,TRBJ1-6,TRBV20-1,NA,CSARVFQALHF,TGCAGTGCTAGAGTTTTCCAGGCCCTCCACTTT
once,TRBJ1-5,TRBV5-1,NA,CASSPGGMSNQPQHF,TGCGCCAGCAGCCCGGGGGGGATGAGCAATCAGCCCCAGCATTTT
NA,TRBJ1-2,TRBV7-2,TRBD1,CASSLDMAGGSYGYTF,TGTGCCAGCAGCTTAGATATGGCAGGGGGCTCCTATGGCTACACCTTC
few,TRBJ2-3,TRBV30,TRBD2,CAWSVLAGGPPHTDTQYF,TGTGCCTGGAGTGTACTGGCGGGGGGGCCTCCTCACACAGATACGCAGTATTTT
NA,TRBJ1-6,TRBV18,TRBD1,CASSLTGGDSPLHF,TGTGCCAGCTCATTAACAGGGGGAGACTCACCCCTCCACTTT
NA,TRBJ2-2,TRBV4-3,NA,CASSQDLWDTSNTGELFF,TGCGCCAGCAGCCAAGATTTATGGGACACCTCGAACACCGGGGAGCTGTTTTTT
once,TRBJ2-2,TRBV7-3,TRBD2,CASISPDGLAGGPDLTGELFF,TGTGCCAGCATTAGCCCAGACGGACTAGCGGGGGGGCCCGACTTGACCGGGGAGCTGTTTTTT